This TCR beta chain was sequenced for a study of blood T cell repertoires in COVID-19. Study at large: The United States, Italy and Spain were the sources of the acute and convalescent COVID-19 samples. T cells, B-cell-depleted T cells, or PBMCs supplied cDNA or gDNA.

Cohort placement rested on clinical history that participants reported themselves. In the original processing: Estimation of nucleated cell counts relied on the amplification of reference gene primers. Assay used: immunoSEQ multiplex PCR; TCRdb lists only in-frame clones, some missing. D and trimming come from the DNA, and the V and J calls and clone size come from that table. The sample has around 310,000 clones, about 90% seen once. This TCR derives from a young woman who had recovered from COVID-19. Material: PBMCs or T cells enriched from blood (not recorded which).

The CDR3 DNA sequence: TGTGCCAGCAGTTATTATCCCGGGACAGGGAACACTGAAGCTTTCTTT. Encoded protein: CASSYYPGTGNTEAFF. The V call is TRBV6-2 or TRBV6-3, the J call TRBJ1-1, with TRBD1 identical over 8 bases. The V and J ends lost 3 bases and 1 base, in that order; junction bases with no gene match: 7. The CDR3 spans 16 residues. Germline CDR1 is MNHEY and CDR2 is SVGEGT.